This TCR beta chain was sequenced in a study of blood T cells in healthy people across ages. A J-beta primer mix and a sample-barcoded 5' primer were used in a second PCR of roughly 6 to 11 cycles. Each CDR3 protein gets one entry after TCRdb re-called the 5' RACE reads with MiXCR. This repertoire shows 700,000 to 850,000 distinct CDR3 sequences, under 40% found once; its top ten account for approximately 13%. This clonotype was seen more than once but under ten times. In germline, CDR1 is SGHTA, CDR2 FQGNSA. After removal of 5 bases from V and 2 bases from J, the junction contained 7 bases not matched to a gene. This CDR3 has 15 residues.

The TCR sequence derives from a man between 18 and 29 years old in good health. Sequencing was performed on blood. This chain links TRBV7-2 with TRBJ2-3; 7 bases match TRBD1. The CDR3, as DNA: TGTGCCAGCAGCCCTTGGGACAGCAACACAGATACGCAGTATTTT. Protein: CASSPWDSNTDTQYF. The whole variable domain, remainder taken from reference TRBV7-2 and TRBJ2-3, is GAGVSQSPSNKVTEKGKDVELRCDPISGHTALYWYRQSLGQGLEFLIYFQGNSAPDKSGLPSDRFSAERTGGSVSTLTIQRTQQEDSAVYLCASSPWDSNTDTQYFGPGTRLTVL.